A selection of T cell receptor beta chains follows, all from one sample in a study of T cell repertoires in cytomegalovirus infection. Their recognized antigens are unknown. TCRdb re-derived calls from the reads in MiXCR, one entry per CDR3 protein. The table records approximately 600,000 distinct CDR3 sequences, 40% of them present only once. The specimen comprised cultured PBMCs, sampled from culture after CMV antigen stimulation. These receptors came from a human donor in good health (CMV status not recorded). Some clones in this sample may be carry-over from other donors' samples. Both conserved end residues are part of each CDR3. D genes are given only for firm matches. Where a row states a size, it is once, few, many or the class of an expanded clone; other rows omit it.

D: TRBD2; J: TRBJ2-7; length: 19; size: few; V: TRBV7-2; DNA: TGTGCCAGCAGCTCCTCCCCCGACGAAGTAGCGGGAGGTCTGGTCGAGCAGTACTTC; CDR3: CASSSSPDEVAGGLVEQYF
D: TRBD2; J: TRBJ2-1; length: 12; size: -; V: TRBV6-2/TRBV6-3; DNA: TGTGCCAGCACCCAAGCGGGGCTTGAGCAGTTCTTC; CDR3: CASTQAGLEQFF
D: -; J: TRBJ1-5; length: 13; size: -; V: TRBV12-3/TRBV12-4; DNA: TGTGCCAGCAGTTTACCGGGTAATCAGCCCCAGCATTTT; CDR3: CASSLPGNQPQHF
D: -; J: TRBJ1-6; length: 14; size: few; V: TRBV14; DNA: TGTGCCAGCAGCCAAGGGATAGGTGGCTCACCCCTCCACTTT; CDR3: CASSQGIGGSPLHF
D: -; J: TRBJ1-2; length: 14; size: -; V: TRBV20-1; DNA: TGCAGTGCCGTTCTCAGCGCCCCGCCGTATGGCTACACCTTC; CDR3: CSAVLSAPPYGYTF
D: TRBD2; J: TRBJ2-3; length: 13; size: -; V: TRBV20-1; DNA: TGCAGTGCTTACAGCGGGAGGTCAGATACGCAGTATTTT; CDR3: CSAYSGRSDTQYF
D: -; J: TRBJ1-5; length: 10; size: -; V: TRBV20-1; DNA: TGCAGTGCTAGTCGTGGGACCCAGCATTTT; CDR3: CSASRGTQHF
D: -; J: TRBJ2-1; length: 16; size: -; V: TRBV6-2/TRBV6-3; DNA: TGTGCCAGCAGTTATCGGCAGGCCAGCTCCTACAATGAGCAGTTCTTC; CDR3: CASSYRQASSYNEQFF
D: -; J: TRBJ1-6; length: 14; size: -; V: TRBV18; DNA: TGTGCCAGCTCACCGCAGACCTATAATTCACCCCTCCACTTT; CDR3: CASSPQTYNSPLHF
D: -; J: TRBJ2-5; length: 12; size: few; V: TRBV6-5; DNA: TGTGCCAGCAGTCGGACGGCCACAGCCCAGTACTTC; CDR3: CASSRTATAQYF
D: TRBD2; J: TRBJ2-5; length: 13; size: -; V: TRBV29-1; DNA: TGCAGCGGGGGACTAGCGGACCAAGAGACCCAGTACTTC; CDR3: CSGGLADQETQYF
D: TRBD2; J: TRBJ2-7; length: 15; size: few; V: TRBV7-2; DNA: TGTGCCAGCAGCTTAGTGCGGGGGGGAGGGTACGAGCAGTACTTC; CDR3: CASSLVRGGGYEQYF
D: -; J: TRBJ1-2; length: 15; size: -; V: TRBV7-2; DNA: TGTGCCAGCAGCGGTTCGGGACGGACGAACTATGGCTACACCTTC; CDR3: CASSGSGRTNYGYTF
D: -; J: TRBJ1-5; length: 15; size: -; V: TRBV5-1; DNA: TGCGCCAGCAGCTTGGTCCCGGGGGGCAATCAGCCCCAGCATTTT; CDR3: CASSLVPGGNQPQHF
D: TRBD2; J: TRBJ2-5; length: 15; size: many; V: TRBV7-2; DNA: TGTGCCAGCAGCTTCCAGCGGGGGGCCAGGGAGACCCAGTACTTC; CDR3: CASSFQRGARETQYF
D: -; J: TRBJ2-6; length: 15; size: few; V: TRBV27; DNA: TGTGCCAGCAGCATGACTTGGGACCGGGCCAACGTCCTGACTTTC; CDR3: CASSMTWDRANVLTF
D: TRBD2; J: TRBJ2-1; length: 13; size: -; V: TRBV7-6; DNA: TGTGCCAGCAGCTTATCCAGCGGGAGTAGAAGATTCTTC; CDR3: CASSLSSGSRRFF
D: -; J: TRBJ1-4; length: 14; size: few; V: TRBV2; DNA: TGTGCCAGCAGTCGACAGCGGGATAGCGAAAAACTGTTTTTT; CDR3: CASSRQRDSEKLFF
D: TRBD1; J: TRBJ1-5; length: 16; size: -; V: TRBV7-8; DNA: TGTGCCAGCAGCTTAGAGACAGGGGGAACCAATCAGCCCCAGCATTTT; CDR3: CASSLETGGTNQPQHF
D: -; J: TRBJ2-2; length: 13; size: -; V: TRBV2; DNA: TGTGCCAGCAGTGAACAGGACACCGGGGAGCTGTTTTTT; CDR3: CASSEQDTGELFF
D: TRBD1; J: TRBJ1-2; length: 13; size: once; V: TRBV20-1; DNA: TGCAGTGCTGCGGAGGGACAGAACTATGGCTACACCTTC; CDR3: CSAAEGQNYGYTF
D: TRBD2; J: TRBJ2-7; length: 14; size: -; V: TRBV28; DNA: TGTGCCAGCAGTTTAACCGGGGGGGCCATCGAGCAGTACTTC; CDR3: CASSLTGGAIEQYF
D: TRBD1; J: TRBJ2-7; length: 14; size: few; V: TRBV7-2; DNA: TGTGCCAGCAGCGGGGACAGAGGATGGGGCGAGCAGTACTTC; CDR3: CASSGDRGWGEQYF
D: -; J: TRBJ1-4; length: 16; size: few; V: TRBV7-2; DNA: TGTGCCAGCAGCCGCCGGGGGCCGGCCCCTAATGAAAAACTGTTTTTT; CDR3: CASSRRGPAPNEKLFF
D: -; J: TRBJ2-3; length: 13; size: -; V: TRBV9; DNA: TGTGCCAGCAATGCGGGGTCGGCAGATACGCAGTATTTT; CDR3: CASNAGSADTQYF
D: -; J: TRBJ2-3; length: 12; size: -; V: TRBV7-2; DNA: TGTGCCAGCAGCTCCCTAAAGGGGCCGCAGTATTTT; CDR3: CASSSLKGPQYF
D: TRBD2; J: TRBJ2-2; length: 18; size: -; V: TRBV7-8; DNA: TGTGCCAGCAGCTTCATGGGCGTAGCGGGAGGGGACACCGGGGAGCTGTTTTTT; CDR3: CASSFMGVAGGDTGELFF
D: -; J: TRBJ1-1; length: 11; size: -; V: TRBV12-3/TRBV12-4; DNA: TGTGCCAGCAGGGGGTCGGGGGGAGCTTTCTTT; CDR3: CASRGSGGAFF
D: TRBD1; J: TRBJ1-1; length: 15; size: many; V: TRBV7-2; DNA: TGTGCCAGCAGCCAAGGACAGGGTCGGTTGGGTGAAGCTTTCTTT; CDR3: CASSQGQGRLGEAFF
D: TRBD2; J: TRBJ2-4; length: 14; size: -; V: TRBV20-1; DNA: TGCAGTGCTGGGGGGGGAGCAGCCAAAAACATTCAGTACTTC; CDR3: CSAGGGAAKNIQYF
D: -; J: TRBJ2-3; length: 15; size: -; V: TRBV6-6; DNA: TGTGCCAGCGGCTCGGGGGGCGCACAGCCAGATACGCAGTATTTT; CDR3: CASGSGGAQPDTQYF
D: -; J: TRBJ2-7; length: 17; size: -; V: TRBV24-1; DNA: TGTGCCACCATCGCAAGGAGGGGTTGGGACTTAACCTACGAGCAGTACTTC; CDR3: CATIARRGWDLTYEQYF
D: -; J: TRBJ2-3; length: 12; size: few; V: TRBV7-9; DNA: TGTGCCAGCAGTATGGGGAGAGATACGCAGTATTTT; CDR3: CASSMGRDTQYF
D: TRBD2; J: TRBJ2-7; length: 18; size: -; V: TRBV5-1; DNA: TGCGCCAGCAGCTTCTCCACCTCCGGGACTAGCCTACACTACGAGCAGTACTTC; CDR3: CASSFSTSGTSLHYEQYF
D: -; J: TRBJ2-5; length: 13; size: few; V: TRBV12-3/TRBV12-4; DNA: TGTGCCAGCAGCTCGGACAGCCGGGAGACCCAGTACTTC; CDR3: CASSSDSRETQYF
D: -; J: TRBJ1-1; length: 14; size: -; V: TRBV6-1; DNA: TGTGCCAGCAGTGCCGCAGGGGATTTAATAGGAGCTTTCTTT; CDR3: CASSAAGDLIGAFF
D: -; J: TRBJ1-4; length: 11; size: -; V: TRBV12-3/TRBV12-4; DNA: TGTGCCAGCTTGAAGAGTGAAAAACTGTTTTTT; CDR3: CASLKSEKLFF
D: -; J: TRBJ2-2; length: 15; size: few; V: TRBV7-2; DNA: TGTGCCAGCAGCTTACGGGGCACGGACACCGGGGAGCTGTTTTTT; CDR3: CASSLRGTDTGELFF
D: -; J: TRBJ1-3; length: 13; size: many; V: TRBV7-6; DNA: TGTGCCAGCCGGGACTACTCTGGAAACACCATATATTTT; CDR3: CASRDYSGNTIYF
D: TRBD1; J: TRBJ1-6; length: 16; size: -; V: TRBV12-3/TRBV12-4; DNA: TGTGCCAGCAGCCCCCGGGGGGACAGGCCTAATTCACCCCTCCACTTT; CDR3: CASSPRGDRPNSPLHF
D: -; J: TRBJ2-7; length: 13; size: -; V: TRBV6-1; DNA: TGTGCCAGCAGTGAAGCGGGGGGGGCCAGTCAGTACTTC; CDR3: CASSEAGGASQYF
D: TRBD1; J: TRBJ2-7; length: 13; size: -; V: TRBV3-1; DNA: TGTGCCAGCAGCTCCGGGACAGGGTGGGAGCAGTACTTC; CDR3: CASSSGTGWEQYF
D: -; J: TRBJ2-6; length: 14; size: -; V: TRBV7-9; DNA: TGTGCCAGCAGGGGAGTCTCTGGGGCCAACGTCCTGACTTTC; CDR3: CASRGVSGANVLTF
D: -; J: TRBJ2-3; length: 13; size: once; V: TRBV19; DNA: TGTGCCAGTAGTATCCGGGCAGGAGATACGCAGTATTTT; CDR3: CASSIRAGDTQYF
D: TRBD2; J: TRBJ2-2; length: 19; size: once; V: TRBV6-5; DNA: TGTGCCAGCAGGAGGGGAGCGGGGGGGCCCGGAGCGAACACCGGGGAGCTGTTTTTT; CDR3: CASRRGAGGPGANTGELFF
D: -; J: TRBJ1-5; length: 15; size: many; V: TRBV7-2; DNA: TGTGCCAGCAGCTTAGGCCGGGTGTATGGTCAGCCCCAGCATTTT; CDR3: CASSLGRVYGQPQHF
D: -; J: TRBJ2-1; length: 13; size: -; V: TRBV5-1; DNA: TGCGCCAGCAGCTCTTTTGGGAACAATGAGCAGTTCTTC; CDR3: CASSSFGNNEQFF
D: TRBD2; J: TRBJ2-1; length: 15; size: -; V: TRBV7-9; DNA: TGTGCCAGCAGGCCCGGGACTAGCGTAGACAATGAGCAGTTCTTC; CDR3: CASRPGTSVDNEQFF
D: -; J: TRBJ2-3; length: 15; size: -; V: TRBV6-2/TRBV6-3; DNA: TGTGCCAGTACGGACCCCGGGGGAGTGCAAGATACGCAGTATTTT; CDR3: CASTDPGGVQDTQYF